This T cell receptor (beta chain) was recorded in a study of PD-1 blockade in classical Hodgkin lymphoma. With respect to this clone: What it binds is not known.

General study results and limits: The study found complete responders had baseline diversity similar to newly diagnosed patients.

Sequencing used immunoSEQ multiplex PCR; TCRdb keeps in-frame clones, though not all of them. The table includes 30,000 or so clones, about 88% detected once. Germline values: CDR1 SNHLY, CDR2 FYNNEI. V dropped 1 base and J dropped 1 base, with 3 bases sitting between them. The CDR3 runs to 13 residues. Specified time point: cycle 4 day 1 (C4D1), after 6 weeks of nivolumab. With no exception, relapse followed autologous stem cell transplantation in all patients, and brentuximab vedotin exposure varied. With magnetic negative selection, CD4+ T cells were purified from PBMCs that had been thawed. The chain recombines TRBV2 with TRBJ2-3; the D is unclear. Sequenced material: CD4+ T cells from blood, taken before the fourth cycle of nivolumab. The clonotype comes from a human donor with classical Hodgkin lymphoma. In DNA form, the CDR3 reads TGTGCCAGCAGTGAAGGGCGCACAGATACGCAGTATTTT. Translated, it gives CASSEGRTDTQYF. The variable domain in full, with the rest retrieved from reference TRBV2 and TRBJ2-3, is EPEVTQTPSHQVTQMGQEVILRCVPISNHLYFYWYRQILGQKVEFLVSFYNNEISEKSEIFDDQFSVERPDGSNFTLKIRSTKLEDSAMYFCASSEGRTDTQYFGPGTRLTVL.